This T cell receptor beta chain was sequenced during a study of CD8 T cells in ankylosing spondylitis. Whole-study findings and limits: About 8 highly homologous variants made up a TCR beta motif, and this motif appeared characteristic of ankylosing spondylitis blood. According to the report, clones linked to the disease were significantly enriched in matched synovial fluid samples taken from ankylosing spondylitis patients.

As regards this clonotype: The target antigen is unknown.

CDR3 length equals 17 residues. CDR1 LNHDA and CDR2 SQIVND come from the germline V gene (reference sequence). The V segment lost 5 bases and the J segment 0 bases; nucleotides outside the gene matches: 6. Each TCR beta library was made by quantitative 5'-RACE that incorporated molecular barcodes. TCRdb called the 5' RACE reads again in MiXCR, with one record for every CDR3 protein. Of around 300,000 distinct CDR3 sequences listed, about 20% are singletons. Material for sequencing was blood, either unsorted or a sorted T cell fraction (not recorded which). This receptor was taken from a female donor with ankylosing spondylitis or in good health (not recorded which). The chain employs TRBV19 and TRBJ2-1, with TRBD1 identical over 11 bases. The CDR3 spells CASSRTGGFSSYNEQFF. CDR3 nucleotide sequence: TGTGCCAGTAGTCGGACAGGGGGCTTTTCCTCCTACAATGAGCAGTTCTTC.